This T cell receptor (beta chain) was captured in a study of blood T cell repertoires in COVID-19. Study-level background: Acute-phase and convalescent COVID-19 samples originated in the United States, Italy and Spain. The analysed material was cDNA or gDNA that came from T cells, B-cell-depleted T cells, or PBMCs.

Cohort 3 donors were reported recovered after two negative PCRs, clearance, or symptom resolution. In the original workflow: Counts of nucleated cells, estimated from reference gene primer amplification, were obtained. Repertoires were generated with immunoSEQ multiplex PCR, while TCRdb's copy carries only in-frame clones and drops some. The DNA was the basis for D and trimming; V, J and clone size are from that table. The sample lists roughly 380,000 clones; more than 85% were seen once. Material: PBMCs or T cells enriched from blood (not recorded which). The sequence came from a woman in her 30s who had recovered from COVID-19.

The CDR3 nucleotides are TGCAGCGTTAGGACAGAGAACACCGGGGAGCTGTTTTTT. Its translation: CSVRTENTGELFF. The J gene is TRBJ2-2, the V gene TRBV29-1; D possibly corresponds to TRBD1 (6 bases). Germline V CDR1 and CDR2: SQVTM, ANQGSEA. The CDR3 totals 13 residues. V lost 5 bases to trimming and J lost 1 base, with 8 bases between them.